Sequencing of this T cell receptor beta chain was carried out in a study of blood T cell repertoires in COVID-19. Study overall: Both acute and convalescent COVID-19 samples were obtained from the United States, Italy and Spain.

Germline loops: CDR1 SGHKS, CDR2 YYEKEE (reference sequence). The CDR3 extends over 16 amino acids. V lost 4 bases, J lost 0 bases, and 6 bases stayed unmatched. Authors' data handling: Nucleated cell number was recorded as an estimate derived from reference gene primer amplification. TCRdb's copy holds only in-frame clones and misses some; the assay was immunoSEQ multiplex PCR. V and J calls and clone size come straight from that table; D and trimming were deduced from the DNA. The table has some 220,000 clones, about 80% seen once. The source material was peripheral blood. This receptor was obtained from a woman aged 25 to 39 who had recovered from COVID-19. The gene calls are TRBV5-5 and TRBJ2-2, with 7 bases fitting TRBD1. The CDR3 loop reads CASSLGQFANTGELFF. CDR3 nucleotides: TGTGCCAGCAGCCTGGGACAGTTCGCGAACACCGGGGAGCTGTTTTTT.